This T cell receptor (beta chain) was found in a study of T cell changes during pregnancy in multiple sclerosis. CDR3 size: 15 residues. The V gene lost 2 bases and the J gene lost 0 bases, with 11 bases spanning the gap. Germline V gives CDR1 SGHKS, CDR2 YYEKEE (reference sequence). The protocol was immunoSEQ multiplex PCR, while the TCRdb copy is restricted to in-frame clones and leaves out a portion. Of 65,000 to 75,000 clones in the sample, more than 90% were seen once. The source of this sequence is a female donor in good health, enrolled as a control in a pregnancy study. Sequencing was performed on peripheral blood, taken after pregnancy. The chain is built from TRBV5-5 and TRBJ1-1; D possibly corresponds to TRBD1 (5 bases). CDR3 nucleotide sequence: TGTGCCAGCAGCTTAGGGGAACCGATGAACACTGAAGCTTTCTTT. It codes for CASSLGEPMNTEAFF.